This T cell receptor (beta chain) was observed in a study of OX40 agonist ivuxolimab in advanced cancers. Turning to the study itself: Patients receiving dose escalation had hepatocellular carcinoma, melanoma, renal cell or head and neck cancer. Prior checkpoint blockade (anti-PD-1, anti-PD-L1 or anti-CTLA-4) was permitted; approximately 44% had it. Partial response was recorded in three patients: one hepatocellular carcinoma and two cutaneous melanoma cases. Regarding the study as a whole: CD8+ T cells averaged more expanded clones than CD4+.

Here immunoSEQ multiplex PCR was the method, and the copy in TCRdb shows in-frame clones only, minus some. The top ten hold 6.6% of the sample, which has tens of thousands of clones, around four fifths seen once. The V segment lost 5 bases and the J segment 4 bases; nucleotides outside the gene matches: 6. Germline assignment: CDR1 SGHTA and CDR2 FQGNSA. The length of the CDR3 is 16 residues. On this clone itself: Its antigen is not identified.

This chain connects TRBV7-2 to TRBJ2-3; 13 nucleotides agree with TRBD2. Specimen: CD4+ or CD8+ T cells sorted from blood, collected in a trial of the OX40 agonist ivuxolimab. This TCR came from an adult with an advanced solid tumor such as melanoma, head and neck, liver or kidney cancer. CDR3 region: CASSQLAGGSADTQYF. CDR3 coding DNA: TGTGCCAGCAGCCAACTAGCGGGAGGGTCGGCAGATACGCAGTATTTT.